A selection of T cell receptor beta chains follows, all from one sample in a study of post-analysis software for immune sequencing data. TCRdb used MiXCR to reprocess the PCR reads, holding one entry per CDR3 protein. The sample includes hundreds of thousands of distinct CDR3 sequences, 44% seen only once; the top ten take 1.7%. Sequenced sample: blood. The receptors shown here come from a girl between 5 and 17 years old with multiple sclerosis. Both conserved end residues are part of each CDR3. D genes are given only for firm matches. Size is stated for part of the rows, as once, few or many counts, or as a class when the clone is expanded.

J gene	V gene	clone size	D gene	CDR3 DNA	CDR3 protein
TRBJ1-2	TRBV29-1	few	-	TGCAGCGTTGAGGGTGTGGGTTATAACTATGGCTACACCTTC	CSVEGVGYNYGYTF
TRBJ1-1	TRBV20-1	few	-	TGCAGTGCTCGATTAGACTCTTTCAACACTGAAGCTTTCTTT	CSARLDSFNTEAFF
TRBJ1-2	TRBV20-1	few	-	TGCAGTGCGCGTGCTGGACCCCCTCACACCTTC	CSARAGPPHTF
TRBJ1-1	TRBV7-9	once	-	TGTGCCAGCAGCTTAGTGGGGGCAGGGACGAACACTGAAGCTTTCTTT	CASSLVGAGTNTEAFF
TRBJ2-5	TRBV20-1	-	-	TGCAGTGCTAGAGATACCCGCGTCCCCACCGAGACCCAGTACTTC	CSARDTRVPTETQYF
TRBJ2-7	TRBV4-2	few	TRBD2	TGTGCCAGCAGCCCGCGGACTAGCGGGGGCCTCAGCTCCTACGAGCAGTACTTC	CASSPRTSGGLSSYEQYF
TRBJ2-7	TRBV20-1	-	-	TGCAGTGCTAGCCGCAGGCGTGACGAGCAGTACTTC	CSASRRRDEQYF
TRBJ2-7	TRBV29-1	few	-	TGCAGCGTTGAAGGTTCGGGGACCTACGAGCAGTACTTC	CSVEGSGTYEQYF
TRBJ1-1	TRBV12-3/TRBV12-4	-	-	TGTGCCAGCAGCTCCGGGATCACTGAAGCTTTCTTT	CASSSGITEAFF
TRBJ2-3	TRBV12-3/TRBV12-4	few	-	TGTGCCAGCAGTTTTGGGGAGGGGGCTAGCACAGATACGCAGTATTTT	CASSFGEGASTDTQYF
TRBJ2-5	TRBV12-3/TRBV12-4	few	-	TGTGCCAGCAGATCTGACGAGACCCAGTACTTC	CASRSDETQYF
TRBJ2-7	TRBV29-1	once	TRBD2	TGCAGCGTTCCAGCGGGAGGAGGCTCCCACGAGCAGTACTTC	CSVPAGGGSHEQYF
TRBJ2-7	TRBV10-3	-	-	TGTGCCATCAGGGAGGGGTCTGCTTCCTACGAGCAGTACTTC	CAIREGSASYEQYF
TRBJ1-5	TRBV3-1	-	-	TGTGCCAGCAGCCAAGATTCCGGGGGCGATCAGCCCCAGCATTTT	CASSQDSGGDQPQHF
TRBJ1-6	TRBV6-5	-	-	TGTGCCAGCAGGAAAGGGGGCTATAATTCACCCCTCCACTTT	CASRKGGYNSPLHF
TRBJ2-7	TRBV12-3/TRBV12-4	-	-	TGTGCCAGCAGTGCACAGGGTGAGGGCTACGAGCAGTACTTC	CASSAQGEGYEQYF
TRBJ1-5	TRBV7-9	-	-	TGTGCCAGCAGCTTAGCCGGGTATCAGCCCCAGCATTTT	CASSLAGYQPQHF
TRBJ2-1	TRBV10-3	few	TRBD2	TGTGCCATCAGAGGTCCGGCGGGAGGGCCTCAAAATGAGCAGTTCTTC	CAIRGPAGGPQNEQFF
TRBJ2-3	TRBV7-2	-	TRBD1	TGTGCCAGCAACCGACAGGGGGTAGATACGCAGTATTTT	CASNRQGVDTQYF
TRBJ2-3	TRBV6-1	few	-	TGTGCCAGCAGTGGGGGGCGGGACCCATCCACAGATACGCAGTATTTT	CASSGGRDPSTDTQYF
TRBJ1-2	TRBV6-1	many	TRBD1	TGTGCCAGCAGTGCCGGGACAGGGGGCTATGGCTACACCTTC	CASSAGTGGYGYTF
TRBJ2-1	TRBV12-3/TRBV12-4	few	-	TGTGCCAGCAGTTTCGAGGGAGAATACAATGAGCAGTTCTTC	CASSFEGEYNEQFF
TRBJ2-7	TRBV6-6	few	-	TGTGCCAGCAGTTCCGTGGCCCAGTCCTACGAGCAGTACTTC	CASSSVAQSYEQYF
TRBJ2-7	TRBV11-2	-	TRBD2	TGTGCCAGCAGCCCGGGACTAGCGGGAGGGGATTTCTACGAGCAGTACTTC	CASSPGLAGGDFYEQYF
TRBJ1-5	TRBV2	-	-	TGTGCCAGCAGTCCGGGACACCGGGGTCAGCCCCAGCATTTT	CASSPGHRGQPQHF
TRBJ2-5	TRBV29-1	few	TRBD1	TGCAGCGTGGTGAGGGGGCTCCAAGAGACCCAGTACTTC	CSVVRGLQETQYF
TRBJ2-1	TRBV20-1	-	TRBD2	TGCAGTGCTAGAGATCCGAGAGCGGCTAGCGGGAGGAGTGAGCAGTTCTTC	CSARDPRAASGRSEQFF
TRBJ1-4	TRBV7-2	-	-	TGTGCCAGCAGCTTAGCAGGTGCAGCTAATGAAAAACTGTTTTTT	CASSLAGAANEKLFF
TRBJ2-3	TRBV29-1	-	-	TGCAGCGCCATTCGGTGGGAGGTCACAGATACGCAGTATTTT	CSAIRWEVTDTQYF
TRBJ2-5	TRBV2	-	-	TGTGCCAGCAGTGAAGGTTGGGGGAGAGGCGAGACCCAGTACTTC	CASSEGWGRGETQYF
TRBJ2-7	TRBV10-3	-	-	TGTGCCATCAGTGACCACTGGTACGAGCAGTACTTC	CAISDHWYEQYF
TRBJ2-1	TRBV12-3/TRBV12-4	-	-	TGTGCCAGCAGCTTCACAGGGCGAGACAATGAGCAGTTCTTC	CASSFTGRDNEQFF
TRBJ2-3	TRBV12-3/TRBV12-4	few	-	TGTGCCAGCAGTTTATTCCCGCGGGCCACCTCGGAAGATACGCAGTATTTT	CASSLFPRATSEDTQYF
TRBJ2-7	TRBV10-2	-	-	TGCGCCAGCAGTGAGTTTGGGGAGGTACCCGGGGAGCAGTACTTC	CASSEFGEVPGEQYF
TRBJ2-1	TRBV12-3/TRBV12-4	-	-	TGTGCCAGCAGTTTAGGGCTAGTAGACAGCAATGAGCAGTTCTTC	CASSLGLVDSNEQFF
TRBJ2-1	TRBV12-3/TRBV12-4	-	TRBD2	TGTGCCAGCAGTACCCTACTAGCGGGAGCTTACAATGAGCAGTTCTTC	CASSTLLAGAYNEQFF
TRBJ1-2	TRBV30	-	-	TGTGCCTGGAGTGAGCCGGGCTGGGACTATGGCTACACCTTC	CAWSEPGWDYGYTF
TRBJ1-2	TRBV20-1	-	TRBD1	TGCAGTGCTCCACCGGGACAGGGGGACTATGGCTACACCTTT	CSAPPGQGDYGYTF
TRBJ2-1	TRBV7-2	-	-	TGTGCCAGCAGCCTAGACGCCCCCCAGTACAATGAGCAGTTCTTC	CASSLDAPQYNEQFF
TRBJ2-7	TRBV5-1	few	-	TGCGCCGGCAGCTTGGCCTCACGTAGGTACGAGCAGTACTTC	CAGSLASRRYEQYF
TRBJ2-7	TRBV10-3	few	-	TGTGCCATCAGTGAAGCCGGGACTCAAGACTACGAGCAGTACTTC	CAISEAGTQDYEQYF
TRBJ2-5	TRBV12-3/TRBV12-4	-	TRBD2	TGTGCCAGCAGTTTAGCTAGCGGGAGTGTGGAGACCCAGTACTTC	CASSLASGSVETQYF
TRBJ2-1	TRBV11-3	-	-	TGTGCCAGCAGCTCCAGGACTATTCTCTCCTACAATGAGCAGTTCTTC	CASSSRTILSYNEQFF
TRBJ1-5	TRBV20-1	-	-	TGCAGTGCTAGTCCTGATCACAATCAGCCCCAGCATTTT	CSASPDHNQPQHF
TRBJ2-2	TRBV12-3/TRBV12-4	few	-	TGTGCCAGCAGTTTAGCGAGGGGGACCGGGGAGCTGTTTTTT	CASSLARGTGELFF
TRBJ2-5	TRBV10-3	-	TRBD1	TGTGCCATCAGTCCGGGACAGGGTGTTATGGGGCAAGAGACCCAGTACTTC	CAISPGQGVMGQETQYF
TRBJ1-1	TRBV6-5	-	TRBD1	TGTGCCAGCAGTGCCCCACCGGGACAGGGCACTGAAGCTTTCTTT	CASSAPPGQGTEAFF
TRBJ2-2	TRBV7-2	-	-	TGTGCCAGCAGCTTGTCGACAGCCTCGAACACCGGGGAGCTGTTTTTT	CASSLSTASNTGELFF
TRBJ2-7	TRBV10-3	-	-	TGTGCCATCAGTGAGCCGAGTCTCTACGAGCAGTACTTC	CAISEPSLYEQYF
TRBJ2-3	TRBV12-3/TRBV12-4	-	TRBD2	TGTGCCAGCAGCTCTTCTAGCGGGGTCTTACCTAGCACAGATACGCAGTATTTT	CASSSSSGVLPSTDTQYF
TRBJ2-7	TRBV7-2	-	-	TGTGCCAGCAGACCGGAAGGGAGCGACCCCGAACTTAGCTCCTACGAGCAGTACTTC	CASRPEGSDPELSSYEQYF
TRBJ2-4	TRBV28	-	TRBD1	TGTGCCAGCAGTTTCCCGGGACAGGGGTTCAAAAACATTCAGTACTTC	CASSFPGQGFKNIQYF
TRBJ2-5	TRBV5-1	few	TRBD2	TGCGCCAGCAGCTTGTCTAGCGGGAGGGCTGGAGAGACCCAGTACTTC	CASSLSSGRAGETQYF
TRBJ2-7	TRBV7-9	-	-	TGTGCCAGCAGCTTAGCGCTAAAGGGCCTGCCTCTGGCCTACGAGCAGTACTTC	CASSLALKGLPLAYEQYF
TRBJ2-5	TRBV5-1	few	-	TGCGCCAGCAGCTTTGGCGACAGAGAGACCCAGTACTTC	CASSFGDRETQYF
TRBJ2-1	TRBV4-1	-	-	TGCGCCAGCAGCCAAGCCCCCGTGGCTAGCAGCTCCTACAATGAGCAGTTCTTC	CASSQAPVASSSYNEQFF
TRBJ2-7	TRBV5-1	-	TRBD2	TGCGCCAGCAGCTTGGCCCCAAGGGAGGGAAGAAGGCACTACGAGCAGTACTTC	CASSLAPREGRRHYEQYF
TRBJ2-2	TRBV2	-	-	TGTGCCAGCAGTGTGATAGACTCCAAGACCGGGGAGCTGTTTTTT	CASSVIDSKTGELFF